This T cell receptor (beta chain) emerged from a study of shared clonotypes between healthy human individuals. This CDR3 is 16 amino acids long. Trimming at V came to 8 bases and at J to 2 bases, leaving 12 bases not matched to a gene. Looked up from germline, CDR1 is MNHEY and CDR2 is SMNVEV (reference sequence). In the naive CD8 group, cells lacked CD45RO and were positively selected for CCR7, so terminally differentiated effector memory CD45RA+ cells were left out. Only in-frame clones appear in the TCRdb table, and some are missing; sequencing was by immunoSEQ multiplex PCR. Among over 750,000 clones listed, about 96% were seen once.

The sequence derives from a man in his thirties or forties in good health. What was sequenced was naive CD8+ T cells sorted from blood. V gene TRBV27 combines with J gene TRBJ2-1; 7 bases map to TRBD1. The CDR3 bases are TGTGCCAGCTCTGTGAGGGGGCCCACGACCTACAATGAGCAGTTCTTC. This codes for CASSVRGPTTYNEQFF.